What follows are 20 T cell receptor beta chains derived from one specimen sequenced in a study of T cell responses to AZD1222 COVID-19 vaccine. Only in-frame clones appear in the TCRdb table, and some are missing; sequencing was by immunoSEQ multiplex PCR. Of some 150,000 clones listed, about nine tenths are singletons. The source material was peripheral blood, sampled on day 0 of AZD1222 vaccination. The receptors were gathered from an adult in good health.

The V call is TRBV2, the J call TRBJ2-2; D is possibly TRBD1 (7 bases). Germline-derived CDR1 and CDR2 are SNHLY and FYNNEI. V was shortened by 4 bases and J by 5 bases, with 14 bases between the two germline ends. The CDR3 covers 15 residues. CDR3 loop: CASSVQGGSTGELFF. The CDR3 nucleotides are TGTGCCAGCAGTGTTCAGGGGGGAAGTACCGGGGAGCTGTTTTTT.

The gene calls are TRBV4-3 and TRBJ2-1, with D perhaps assigned TRBD1 or TRBD2 (5 bases each). Trimming shortened V by 4 bases and J by 5 bases, and 18 bases separated the two germline ends. Germline loops: CDR1 LGHNA, CDR2 YSLEER. The CDR3 is 16 amino acids. The CDR3 nucleotides read TGCGCCAGCAGCCCCAAGGTAGGCGTGGGGGACAATGAGCAGTTCTTC. Protein product: CASSPKVGVGDNEQFF.

The chain recombines TRBV19 with TRBJ1-1; possibly TRBD1 for D (5 bases). Germline lookup yields CDR1 LNHDA and CDR2 SQIVND (reference sequence). The CDR3 spans 15 residues. The V end lost 5 bases, the J end lost 1 base, and 14 bases lay between the germline ends. CDR3 residues: CASSLGRIGNTEAFF. The DNA for the CDR3 is TGTGCCAGTAGTCTGGGACGCATCGGGAACACTGAAGCTTTCTTT.

This clone has more than one count but fewer than ten. CDR3 nucleotide sequence: TGTGCCAGCAGCTTAGGATCCAGACTAGCGGGAATCTCCTACGAGCAGTACTTC. As protein: CASSLGSRLAGISYEQYF. The chain links TRBV13 to TRBJ2-7; 11 nucleotides line up with TRBD2. This CDR3 has 18 residues. The V gene's germline CDR1 is PRHDT and CDR2 FYEKMQ (reference sequence). Trimming took 0 bases from V and 0 from J; bases not matched to a gene: 7. Full variable domain (remainder filled in from reference TRBV13 and TRBJ2-7): AAGVIQSPRHLIKEKRETATLKCYPIPRHDTVYWYQQGPGQDPQFLISFYEKMQSDKGSIPDRFSAQQFSDYHSELNMSSLELGDSALYFCASSLGSRLAGISYEQYFGPGTRLTVT.

V and J are TRBV7-9 and TRBJ2-3, with D perhaps TRBD1 (6 bases). The CDR3 is 14 residues long. The germline V and J ends were trimmed by 3 bases and 6 bases, with 13 bases remaining between them. CDR1 SEHNR and CDR2 FQNEAQ come from the germline V gene (reference sequence). In nucleotides, the CDR3 is TGTGCCAGCAGCTTGGGCAGGGGTTATGATACGCAGTATTTT. Encoded protein: CASSLGRGYDTQYF.

The rearrangement uses TRBV10-3 and TRBJ2-1; D not certain. CDR1 and CDR2 (germline): ENHRY, SYGVKD. CDR3 length equals 11 residues. V was cut by 7 bases and J by 5 bases, with 6 bases left in between. CDR3 sequence (DNA): TGTGCCATCACAGATCACAATGAGCAGTTCTTC. Residues: CAITDHNEQFF.

This clone was recorded once. This chain joins TRBV28 and TRBJ2-1; no definite D call. The germline V gene encodes CDR1 MDHEN and CDR2 SYDVKM. V dropped 10 bases and J dropped 3 bases, with 10 bases sitting between them. CDR3 length: 12 residues. The CDR3 region has the DNA TGTGCCATCGGTAGGGACTACAATGAGCAGTTCTTC. It specifies CAIGRDYNEQFF.

The chain links TRBV28 to TRBJ2-4; 9 nucleotides agree with TRBD1. The germline V gene encodes CDR1 MDHEN and CDR2 SYDVKM. CDR3 length: 14 amino acids. The trim removed 8 bases at V and 5 bases at J, leaving 7 bases unmatched. In DNA form, the CDR3 reads TGTGCCAGCGTCTCCGGGACAGGGCAAAACATTCAGTACTTC. It encodes CASVSGTGQNIQYF.

V is TRBV6-1 and J is TRBJ2-6; D is ambiguous. CDR1 and CDR2 from the germline V gene are MNHNS and SASEGT. V was trimmed by 2 bases and J by 1 base, leaving 6 bases between them. The CDR3 spans 15 residues. This CDR3 is CASSELGSGANVLTF. CDR3 nucleotide sequence: TGTGCCAGCAGTGAATTAGGTTCTGGGGCCAACGTCCTGACTTTC.

The chain combines TRBV27 with TRBJ1-1; possible D gene TRBD1, 5 bases. The CDR3 runs 13 residues. Between the trimmed V and J ends, which lost 6 bases and 2 bases, there was a span of 10 bases. Germline V lookup: CDR1 MNHEY, CDR2 SMNVEV (reference sequence). The CDR3 DNA sequence: TGTGCCAGCAGGGACACTGATAACACTGAAGCTTTCTTT. This sequence encodes CASRDTDNTEAFF.

This clone was recorded a few times. The chain couples TRBV6-2 or TRBV6-3 to TRBJ2-7; D is unresolved. CDR3 length: 15 amino acids. The V end was cut by 5 bases, the J end by 0 bases, with 14 bases between. Germline lookup yields CDR1 MNHEY and CDR2 SVGEGT. The DNA for the CDR3 is TGTGCCAGCAGTCACATCGGGTCCCTCTCCTACGAGCAGTACTTC. The encoded protein is CASSHIGSLSYEQYF.

The chain employs TRBV30 and TRBJ2-2, with D perhaps TRBD2 (5 bases). Germline V gene lookup returns CDR1 GTSNPN and CDR2 SVGIG (reference sequence). The length of the CDR3 is 16 residues. The ends were cut back, 0 bases at V and 2 bases at J, with 13 bases in the middle. The CDR3 DNA is TGTGCCTGGAGTGTACGTATGGACTCTAACACCGGGGAGCTGTTTTTT. Translated: CAWSVRMDSNTGELFF.

The chain couples TRBV14 to TRBJ2-7; 9 bases fit TRBD1. The CDR3 spans 17 residues. CDR1 and CDR2 from the germline V gene are SGHDN and FVKESK. Trimming took 2 bases from V and 6 from J; bases not matched to a gene: 14. Here the CDR3 reads CASSQRLTRDRDTEQYF. The CDR3 DNA reads as TGTGCCAGCAGCCAACGCCTTACCCGGGACAGGGATACCGAGCAGTACTTC.

The chain carries TRBV14 and TRBJ2-7; 14 bases agree with TRBD2. Germline CDR1 and CDR2: SGHDN and FVKESK. The CDR3 is 14 amino acids. Trimming removed 11 bases from V and 5 bases from J; junction bases left unmatched: 8. CDR3 region: CAGKWTSGRNEQYF. CDR3 DNA: TGTGCCGGAAAATGGACTAGCGGGAGGAACGAGCAGTACTTC.

The DNA of the CDR3 is TGTGCCAGCAGCTTGTTGTCAGGATTCATGAATACGCAGTATTTT. Translated, it gives CASSLLSGFMNTQYF. V is TRBV5-5 and J is TRBJ2-3; no firm D call. V lost 1 base and J lost 7, with 16 bases in between. CDR1 SGHKS and CDR2 YYEKEE come from the germline V gene (reference sequence). There are 15 residues in the CDR3.

The V and J genes are TRBV7-2 and TRBJ2-1, with D possibly being TRBD2 (6 bases). This CDR3 is 14 amino acids long. V lost 1 base to trimming and J lost 7 bases, with 11 bases between them. Germline V gene sequence: CDR1 SGHTA, CDR2 FQGNSA. The CDR3 protein is CASSLVRLVNEQFF. The CDR3 DNA is TGTGCCAGCAGCTTAGTAAGACTAGTTAATGAGCAGTTCTTC.

This chain uses TRBV28 with TRBJ1-5; D remains unclear. Germline lookup yields CDR1 MDHEN and CDR2 SYDVKM. The V end was cut by 2 bases, the J end by 5 bases, with 10 bases between. CDR3 length: 14 residues. CDR3 region: CASSLGRLDQPQHF. The CDR3 DNA follows: TGTGCCAGCAGTTTAGGCCGCCTTGATCAGCCCCAGCATTTT.

This chain connects TRBV7-2 to TRBJ2-1; D not certain. The CDR3 is 14 amino acids. Germline loops: CDR1 SGHTA, CDR2 FQGNSA. Trimming took 0 bases from V and 5 from J, leaving 8 bases between them. DNA of the CDR3: TGTGCCAGCAGCTTAGCGGGGATCAACAATGAGCAGTTCTTC. It codes for CASSLAGINNEQFF. The full variable domain, its missing parts supplied by reference TRBV7-2 and TRBJ2-1, is GAGVSQSPSNKVTEKGKDVELRCDPISGHTALYWYRQSLGQGLEFLIYFQGNSAPDKSGLPSDRFSAERTGGSVSTLTIQRTQQEDSAVYLCASSLAGINNEQFFGPGTRLTVL.

This clone was recorded only once. The V gene is TRBV19, the J gene TRBJ2-7; D may be TRBD2 (6 bases). This CDR3 has 15 amino acids. Germline V lookup: CDR1 LNHDA, CDR2 SQIVND (reference sequence). The ends were cut back, 5 bases at V and 4 bases at J, with 18 bases in the middle. The CDR3 sequence is CASSPFAGSTYEQYF. The DNA of the CDR3 is TGTGCCAGTAGTCCCTTTGCGGGGAGTACGTACGAGCAGTACTTC.

V usage is TRBV5-1 and J usage is TRBJ2-7, with D unclear. This CDR3 spans 14 amino acids. Germline lookup yields CDR1 SGHRS and CDR2 YFSETQ. V gave up 5 bases and J gave up 4 bases, with 16 bases separating them. CDR3 protein: CASRSGTANYEQYF. In nucleotides, the CDR3 is TGCGCCAGCAGGTCGGGCACGGCCAATTACGAGCAGTACTTC.